This passage covers 31 T cell receptor beta chains from one sample sequenced in a study of Graves' ophthalmopathy and Graves' hyperthyroidism. Researchers took RNA transcripts and amplified TCR beta CDR3 regions from them. The authors performed first-round RT-PCR with HTBI primers and then a second-round multiplex PCR. Each CDR3 protein gets one entry after TCRdb re-called the multiplex PCR reads with MiXCR. The top ten clones hold 2.4% of a sample with about 390,000 distinct CDR3 sequences, about 15% of them seen once. The sample was peripheral blood. The receptor source for this set is an adult woman with stable Graves' hyperthyroidism.

The chain carries TRBV12-3 or TRBV12-4 and TRBJ1-5, with D possibly matching TRBD1 (5 bases). V lost 1 base, J lost 0 bases, and 10 bases lay in between. This CDR3 comprises 16 residues. CDR3 residues: CASSLDLGTSNQPQHF. The CDR3 coding sequence is TGTGCCAGCAGTTTAGATTTGGGGACTAGCAATCAGCCCCAGCATTTT.

The rearrangement links TRBV12-3 or TRBV12-4 to TRBJ1-1; D is undetermined. Trimming cost V 7 bases and J 6 bases, with 15 bases left between them. The CDR3 has 13 amino acids. The CDR3 DNA reads as TGTGCCAGCAAGGAGCCACTCTTTCCTGAAGCTTTCTTT. This sequence encodes CASKEPLFPEAFF.

This clonotype was detected many times. The chain is built from TRBV12-3 or TRBV12-4 and TRBJ2-7; 8 bases are shared with TRBD2. V lost 2 bases and J lost 7; bases outside the gene matches: 13. The CDR3 runs to 16 residues. CDR3 DNA sequence: TGTGCCAGCAGTTTATACCGAGCGGGGGAGCTTAGGGAGCAGTACTTC. Protein product: CASSLYRAGELREQYF.

This clonotype was detected ten times or more. This rearrangement joins TRBV6-2 or TRBV6-3 to TRBJ2-2; D unclear. V gave up 10 bases and J gave up 2 bases, with 14 bases separating them. The length of the CDR3 is 14 residues. From germline, CDR1 is MNHEY and CDR2 SVGEGT. As DNA, the CDR3 is TGTGCCACCCTAAAAGGTCCTAACACCGGGGAGCTGTTTTTT. It encodes CATLKGPNTGELFF.

J is TRBJ2-7 and V is TRBV7-8, with D possibly being TRBD1 (5 bases). Trimming removed 5 bases from V and 5 bases from J, with 16 bases in between. Germline assignment: CDR1 SGHVS and CDR2 FQNEAQ. CDR3 length equals 14 residues. This CDR3 reads CASSAVRVVHEQYF. As DNA, the CDR3 is TGTGCCAGCAGCGCCGTCAGGGTGGTCCACGAGCAGTACTTC.

The chain recombines TRBV7-9 with TRBJ2-5; D is unclear. Trimming cost V 6 bases and J 6 bases, with 14 bases left between them. CDR3 length: 13 amino acids. The germline gives CDR1 SEHNR, CDR2 FQNEAQ (reference sequence). The CDR3 coding sequence is TGTGCCAGCAGGCTGGGCCGACCCCAGACCCAGTACTTC. Encoded protein: CASRLGRPQTQYF.

This chain uses TRBV6-2 or TRBV6-3 with TRBJ2-2; 12 nucleotides align to TRBD2. There are 16 residues in the CDR3. The germline gives CDR1 MNHEY, CDR2 SVGEGT. V was pared by 8 bases and J by 1 base, with 5 bases of the junction left unmatched. CDR3 protein: CASLGLAGQNTGELFF. The CDR3 bases are TGTGCCAGCCTCGGACTAGCGGGGCAGAACACCGGGGAGCTGTTTTTT.

The chain recombines TRBV11-2 with TRBJ1-5, with 7 bases aligning to TRBD1. V trimming: 5 bases; J trimming: 0 bases; junction bases outside the gene matches: 7. The CDR3 is 16 amino acids. Germline V gene lookup returns CDR1 SGHAT and CDR2 FQNNGV. CDR3 in amino acids: CASSPNRGYSNQPQHF. In DNA form, the CDR3 reads TGTGCCAGCAGCCCCAACAGGGGATATAGCAATCAGCCCCAGCATTTT.

As concerns this clonotype: A read error is possible here, since a much larger clone lies one base away. Because it lacks the conserved phenylalanine or tryptophan at the end, this CDR3 is likely a read error. The chain joins TRBV12-3 or TRBV12-4 to TRBJ1-2; 7 bases are shared with TRBD1. This CDR3 contains 13 residues. V shed 6 bases, J shed 2 bases, and the junction held 3 bases outside the gene matches. CDR3 sequence: CASSSQGNYGYTV. CDR3 nucleotides: TGTGCCAGCAGCTCACAGGGGAACTATGGCTACACCGTC.

At least ten counts were recorded for this clonotype. This chain links TRBV20-1 with TRBJ2-5, with a weak D call TRBD1 (6 bases). The CDR3 is made up of 15 amino acids. Germline values: CDR1 DFQATT, CDR2 SNEGSKA (reference sequence). Trimming left V 4 bases short and J 1 base short, with 16 bases between. The CDR3: CSAIPDRPRQETQYF. CDR3 DNA: TGCAGTGCTATCCCGGACAGACCCCGCCAAGAGACCCAGTACTTC.

This clonotype came up many times. J is TRBJ1-5 and V is TRBV5-1, with 10 bases that match TRBD1. Germline loops: CDR1 SGHRS, CDR2 YFSETQ. Unmatched junction bases numbered 10, after V lost 4 bases and J lost 9 bases. CDR3 size: 15 residues. The CDR3 DNA is TGCGCCAGCAGCCCCGGGACAGGGGTTGGCGGGCCCCAGCATTTT. Encoded protein: CASSPGTGVGGPQHF.

This clonotype was seen repeatedly, ten times or more. V usage is TRBV12-3 or TRBV12-4 and J usage is TRBJ1-1; the D is unclear. Trimming took 6 bases from V and 0 from J, leaving 11 bases between them. This CDR3 spans 14 amino acids. Here the CDR3 reads CASRLGEMNTEAFF. CDR3 bases: TGTGCCAGCAGGCTTGGGGAAATGAACACTGAAGCTTTCTTT.

This clonotype has only a few counts. The V and J genes are TRBV20-1 and TRBJ2-5; 8 bases line up with TRBD2. Germline values: CDR1 DFQATT, CDR2 SNEGSKA (reference sequence). The J segment lost 4 bases and the V segment lost 3 bases, leaving 10 bases of the junction unmatched. The CDR3 consists of 15 residues. CDR3 sequence reads: CSASTSAGEGETQYF. In nucleotides, the CDR3 is TGCAGTGCTAGTACATCAGCGGGAGAGGGAGAGACCCAGTACTTC.

This clonotype was detected many times. The chain couples TRBV20-1 to TRBJ2-7; TRBD2 matches at 11 bases. Trimming cost V 2 bases and J 6 bases; bases outside gene matches: 9. The length of the CDR3 is 15 residues. Per germline, CDR1 DFQATT and CDR2 SNEGSKA (reference sequence). CDR3 nucleotide sequence: TGCAGTGCTAGACCATTTGGACTAGCGGGCGGCGAGCAGTACTTC. Translating gives CSARPFGLAGGEQYF.

This clonotype was counted many times. J is TRBJ2-7 and V is TRBV2; D not resolved. The V and J ends lost 8 bases and 4 bases respectively, with 18 bases between them. Germline loops: CDR1 SNHLY, CDR2 FYNNEI. The CDR3 covers 14 residues. The CDR3 DNA sequence: TGTGCCAGCGACCTTGACCGGAAACTTTACGAGCAGTACTTC. Encoded protein: CASDLDRKLYEQYF.

This clonotype was found a few times. This rearrangement joins TRBV11-2 to TRBJ2-1; the match to TRBD1 covers 7 bases. The germline CDR1 and CDR2 sequences are SGHAT and FQNNGV. The CDR3 sequence is 17 residues long. V was clipped by 1 base and J by 0 bases; unmatched bases: 6. The CDR3 nucleotides are TGTGCCAGCAGCTTAGGGGCGGACAGGAGCTCCTACAATGAGCAGTTCTTC. It specifies CASSLGADRSSYNEQFF.

The rearrangement uses TRBV6-5 and TRBJ2-5, with a tentative D call TRBD2 (6 bases). CDR1 MNHEY and CDR2 SVGAGI come from the germline V gene. The CDR3 covers 15 residues. V was clipped by 0 bases and J by 4 bases, with 12 bases between them. CDR3 DNA sequence: TGTGCCAGCAGTTACTCCTCGGGAGCCCCAGAGACCCAGTACTTC. Residues: CASSYSSGAPETQYF.

This clonotype was seen repeatedly, ten times or more. J is TRBJ2-4 and V is TRBV7-8; no firm D call. CDR1 and CDR2 from the germline V gene are SGHVS and FQNEAQ. The CDR3 sequence is 14 residues long. Trimming shortened V by 2 bases and J by 7 bases, and 12 bases separated the two germline ends. The CDR3 spells CASSLSRARNIQYF. The CDR3 DNA is TGTGCCAGCAGCTTAAGTCGGGCACGGAACATTCAGTACTTC. Variable domain in full (rest from reference TRBV7-8 and TRBJ2-4): GAGVSQSPRYKVAKRGQDVALRCDPISGHVSLFWYQQALGQGPEFLTYFQNEAQLDKSGLPSDRFFAERPEGSVSTLKIQRTQQEDSAVYLCASSLSRARNIQYFGAGTRLSVL.

This clonotype was counted ten times or more. This chain connects TRBV6-5 to TRBJ1-6; maybe TRBD1 (6 bases). The CDR3 is 17 residues long. V gave up 7 bases and J gave up 9 bases, with 25 bases separating them. Germline CDR1 MNHEY, CDR2 SVGAGI. CDR3 sequence (DNA): TGTGCCAGCAAGTTACTCACGACAGGCGTGGAGATTTCACCCCTCCACTTT. Translation: CASKLLTTGVEISPLHF.

This clonotype was picked up a small number of times. The CDR3 nucleotides read TGTGCCAGCAGCTTACAGGGGCTCTCGAGGGCCCAGTACTTC. Translation gives CASSLQGLSRAQYF. The chain carries TRBV7-8 and TRBJ2-5; tentatively, D is TRBD1 (6 bases). V shed 2 bases and J shed 9 bases, with 16 bases lying between them. CDR1 and CDR2 (germline): SGHVS, FQNEAQ. The CDR3 totals 14 residues.

Notes on this clonotype: A read error may produce the germline difference seen at one junction end. V gene TRBV6-1 combines with J gene TRBJ2-5; the D gene could be TRBD1 or TRBD2 (5 bases each). This CDR3 has 16 amino acids. Looked up from germline, CDR1 is MNHNS and CDR2 is SASEGT. The CDR3 is CASSEVFGTEKETQHF. The CDR3 DNA is TGTGCCAGCAGTGAAGTATTTGGGACGGAGAAAGAGACCCAGCACTTC.

The CDR3 reads CASSYSAFAGGRETQYF. In DNA, the CDR3 is TGTGCCAGCAGTTACTCGGCTTTCGCGGGGGGGCGGGAGACCCAGTACTTC. The V gene is TRBV6-2 or TRBV6-3, the J gene TRBJ2-5; TRBD2 aligns across 9 bases. V trimming: 0 bases; J trimming: 5 bases; junction bases outside the gene matches: 10. Germline V lookup: CDR1 MNHEY, CDR2 SVGEGT. The CDR3 is made up of 17 amino acids.

This clonotype was found many times. This chain uses TRBV25-1 with TRBJ1-2; D is ambiguous. The CDR3 spans 15 residues. V was pared by 2 bases and J by 8 bases, with 18 bases between. Germline values: CDR1 MGHDK, CDR2 SYGVNS. CDR3 DNA: TGTGCCAGCAGTGAAAAAGGTGGCAGATCCGGGGGCTACACCTTC. Translated: CASSEKGGRSGGYTF.

In its sample, this clonotype was seen many times. The chain uses TRBV28 and TRBJ2-7, with 9 bases matching TRBD1. V lost 8 bases to trimming and J lost 6 bases; unmatched junction nucleotides: 11. The length of the CDR3 is 14 residues. Germline assignment: CDR1 MDHEN and CDR2 SYDVKM. The CDR3 region has the DNA TGTGCCAGCGAAGAGCTCGGGACAGGGCGCGAGCAGTACTTC. Amino acid sequence: CASEELGTGREQYF.

This clonotype was counted between two and nine times. CDR3 in amino acids: CASSLGTGEGNQPQHF. For the CDR3, the DNA is TGTGCCAGCAGCTTGGGGACAGGGGAAGGCAATCAGCCCCAGCATTTT. This sequence joins TRBV11-1 and TRBJ1-5; 10 bases align to TRBD1. The germline V gene has CDR1 SGHAT and CDR2 FQDESV (reference sequence). Germline trimming cut 3 bases from V and 2 bases from J; bases unmatched to any gene: 4. This CDR3 is 16 amino acids long.

The V and J genes are TRBV6-1 and TRBJ1-2; D not certain. CDR1 MNHNS and CDR2 SASEGT come from the germline V gene. Trimming removed 7 bases from V and 6 bases from J, with 15 bases in between. This CDR3 has 13 amino acids. The CDR3 sequence is CASTPGPENGYTF. CDR3 bases: TGTGCCAGCACTCCAGGTCCGGAGAATGGCTACACCTTC.

This clonotype was found many times. V usage is TRBV6-5 and J usage is TRBJ2-7; no clear D. The CDR3 extends over 13 amino acids. Germline CDR1 and CDR2: MNHEY and SVGAGI. Between the trimmed V and J ends, which lost 4 bases and 3 bases, there was a span of 10 bases. The DNA for the CDR3 is TGTGCCAGCAGTTTCTCCACCCTCTACGAGCAGTACTTC. Translating it yields CASSFSTLYEQYF.

Ten or more counts support this clonotype. The chain employs TRBV12-3 or TRBV12-4 and TRBJ2-7; 11 nucleotides align to TRBD2. This CDR3 region has 14 residues. With V trimmed by 6 bases and J by 2 bases, 3 bases remained unmatched. CDR3 region: CASSPTSGAYEQYF. In nucleotides, the CDR3 is TGTGCCAGCAGCCCGACTAGCGGGGCCTACGAGCAGTACTTC.

This clonotype was observed at least ten times. The CDR3 coding sequence is TGTGCCAGCACCCTCAGAGGAGGTCATGGCTACACCTTC. This sequence encodes CASTLRGGHGYTF. The chain has TRBV12-3 or TRBV12-4 and TRBJ1-2; D is ambiguous. The CDR3 is 13 residues long. V was clipped by 7 bases and J by 6 bases, with 15 bases between them.

This clonotype was found a few times. A much larger clone sits a single nucleotide away, making a read error possible. This rearrangement joins TRBV12-3 or TRBV12-4 to TRBJ2-7, with 10 bases aligning to TRBD1. The CDR3 runs 14 residues. The CDR3 region has the DNA TGTTCCAGCAGCCCGGGACAGGGGATCTACGAGCAGTACTTC. It encodes CSSSPGQGIYEQYF.

This clonotype was counted many times. This sequence joins TRBV7-9 and TRBJ2-5; 10 bases are a match to TRBD2. V was clipped by 5 bases and J by 5 bases; unmatched bases: 11. CDR3 length: 16 amino acids. Germline CDR1 is SEHNR and CDR2 is FQNEAQ (reference sequence). The CDR3 sequence: CASSASGRGFRETQYF. In nucleotides, the CDR3 is TGTGCCAGCAGCGCAAGCGGGAGGGGATTCCGCGAGACCCAGTACTTC.